The 20 T cell receptor beta chains below come from one sample, sequenced in a study of blood T cell repertoires in COVID-19. Using immunoSEQ multiplex PCR, the repertoire was profiled, and TCRdb retains in-frame clones only, with some absent. The table includes about 220,000 clones, roughly 89% detected once. The source material was PBMCs or T cells enriched from blood (not recorded which). These receptors were collected from a man aged 25-40 years who had been exposed to COVID-19.

The chain combines TRBV28 with TRBJ1-5, with D perhaps TRBD1 (5 bases). The CDR3 is made up of 13 amino acids. Trimming took off 7 bases at V and 6 bases at J, with 13 bases between the two ends. Germline-derived CDR1 and CDR2 are MDHEN and SYDVKM. The CDR3 loop is CASKQGLSQPQHF. For the CDR3, the DNA is TGTGCCAGCAAGCAGGGTCTGTCTCAGCCCCAGCATTTT. The full variable domain, rest sourced from reference TRBV28 and TRBJ1-5, is DVKVTQSSRYLVKRTGEKVFLECVQDMDHENMFWYRQDPGLGLRLIYFSYDVKMKEKGDIPEGYSVSREKKERFSLILESASTNQTSMYLCASKQGLSQPQHFGDGTRLSIL.

This chain uses TRBV5-6 with TRBJ2-3; 11 bases fit TRBD2. Germline V CDR1 and CDR2: SGHDT, YYEEEE. The V segment lost 3 bases and the J segment 2 bases; nucleotides outside the gene matches: 14. CDR3 length equals 19 residues. The CDR3 region has the DNA TGTGCCAGCAGCTCCTTCTTGGCTAGCGGGGGGATAAACACAGATACGCAGTATTTT. It codes for CASSSFLASGGINTDTQYF.

The chain recombines TRBV10-2 with TRBJ1-4, with D tentatively TRBD1 (5 bases). The germline CDR1 and CDR2 sequences are WSHSY and SAAADI. Trimming cost V 3 bases and J 11 bases, with 7 bases left between them. CDR3 length: 11 amino acids. The CDR3 spells CASSDAGKLFF. The CDR3 nucleotides are TGCGCCAGCAGTGATGCAGGGAAACTGTTTTTT.

V usage is TRBV2 and J usage is TRBJ1-6, with D unresolved. The CDR3 contains 13 residues. Trimming took off 7 bases at V and 4 bases at J, with 8 bases between the two ends. Germline V gene data show CDR1 as SNHLY and CDR2 as FYNNEI. The CDR3 nucleotides are TGTGCCAGCACCGGGATGTATAATTCACCCCTCCACTTT. Translated, it gives CASTGMYNSPLHF.

The gene calls are TRBV4-1 and TRBJ2-3; D is possibly TRBD2 (5 bases). Germline V gene sequence: CDR1 MGHRA, CDR2 YSYEKL. Trimming removed 3 bases at V and 12 bases at J, with 16 bases between. CDR3 length equals 13 residues. The CDR3 DNA reads TGCGCCAGCAGCCACATCCCGGACTCCATCCAGTATTTT. As protein: CASSHIPDSIQYF.

The chain employs TRBV4-2 and TRBJ2-1, with D perhaps matching TRBD2 (5 bases). V gave up 0 bases and J gave up 9 bases, with 9 bases separating them. In germline, CDR1 is LGHNA, CDR2 YNFKEQ. The CDR3 runs 13 residues. In nucleotides, the CDR3 is TGTGCCAGCAGCCAAGAGGAAGCGGTTGAGCAGTTCTTC. Translated, it gives CASSQEEAVEQFF.

The rearrangement joins TRBV10-1 to TRBJ2-1, with 7 nucleotides matching TRBD2. Looked up from germline, CDR1 is WNHNN and CDR2 is SYGVQD (reference sequence). The CDR3 sequence is 17 residues long. V lost 2 bases, J lost 2 bases, and 9 bases stayed unmatched. The CDR3 coding sequence is TGCGCCAGCAGTGAGAAAGATCCGGGGAGGGCCTACAATGAGCAGTTCTTC. It is translated as CASSEKDPGRAYNEQFF.

This clone was recorded only once. The chain has TRBV7-2 and TRBJ2-5; TRBD2 agrees at 15 bases. This CDR3 comprises 16 residues. Germline trimming cut 6 bases from V and 5 bases from J; bases unmatched to any gene: 7. The germline CDR1 and CDR2 sequences are SGHTA and FQGNSA. The CDR3 bases are TGTGCCAGCAGTAGGAGGACTAGCGGGGGGGCGGAGACCCAGTACTTC. The encoded protein is CASSRRTSGGAETQYF.

CDR3 in amino acids: CASSTGFDLGYTF. Here the CDR3 DNA reads TGTGCCAGTAGCACAGGGTTTGACCTTGGCTACACCTTC. The chain employs TRBV19 and TRBJ1-2; tentatively, D is TRBD1 (6 bases). The CDR3 consists of 13 residues. Trimming stripped 6 bases from V and 7 bases from J, with 15 bases between. Germline assignment: CDR1 LNHDA and CDR2 SQIVND (reference sequence).

The CDR3, as DNA: TGTGCCAGTAGATCCGGATTTGCGGGGGGGCCGGGGGAGACCCAGTACTTC. This translates into CASRSGFAGGPGETQYF. The gene calls are TRBV19 and TRBJ2-5, with 9 bases that match TRBD2. The junction had 16 bases not matched to a gene; V was cut back by 6 bases and J by 5 bases. The germline V gene has CDR1 LNHDA and CDR2 SQIVND (reference sequence). This CDR3 is built from 17 residues.

The chain recombines TRBV2 with TRBJ1-1; D is perhaps TRBD1 (5 bases). CDR1 and CDR2 from the germline V gene are SNHLY and FYNNEI. The ends were cut back, 7 bases at V and 1 base at J, with 7 bases in the middle. This CDR3 region has 12 residues. CDR3 residues: CASTQGNTEAFF. CDR3 nucleotide sequence: TGTGCCAGCACTCAGGGGAACACTGAAGCTTTCTTT. Supplemented by reference TRBV2 and TRBJ1-1, the full variable domain reads EPEVTQTPSHQVTQMGQEVILRCVPISNHLYFYWYRQILGQKVEFLVSFYNNEISEKSEIFDDQFSVERPDGSNFTLKIRSTKLEDSAMYFCASTQGNTEAFFGQGTRLTVV.

V is TRBV19 and J is TRBJ2-3; D perhaps matches TRBD2 (6 bases). The CDR3 is 18 residues long. Germline V CDR1 and CDR2: LNHDA, SQIVND (reference sequence). V lost 6 bases, J lost 2 bases, and 24 bases lay in between. CDR3 nucleotides: TGTGCCAGTAGCCCCCTGCGACCCGGGGGATGGGTCACAGATACGCAGTATTTT. This sequence encodes CASSPLRPGGWVTDTQYF.

Comments on this clone: The identical CDR3 is also encoded by other nucleotide sequences in the sample. CDR3 amino acids: CASSQDLSGANVLTF. The CDR3 DNA follows: TGTGCCAGCAGCCAAGATCTTTCTGGGGCCAACGTCCTGACTTTC. This rearrangement joins TRBV3-1 (or the pseudogene TRBV3-2) to TRBJ2-6; D is unresolved. The CDR3 is 15 residues long. Germline V gene sequence: CDR1 LGHDT, CDR2 YNNKEL (reference sequence). Between the trimmed V and J ends, which lost 0 bases and 1 base, there was a span of 4 bases.

The CDR3 sequence: CASGTAPGVYGYTF. The CDR3 DNA reads as TGTGCCAGTGGTACAGCTCCAGGGGTATATGGCTACACCTTC. V is TRBV27 and J is TRBJ1-2; D possibly corresponds to TRBD1 (6 bases). Germline CDR1 is MNHEY and CDR2 is SMNVEV (reference sequence). V lost 9 bases and J 5 bases, leaving 19 bases between the germline ends. The CDR3 is 14 residues long.

J is TRBJ2-1 and V is TRBV7-9; D might be TRBD1 (5 bases). CDR1 and CDR2 (germline): SEHNR, FQNEAQ (reference sequence). The CDR3 extends over 14 amino acids. V was cut by 3 bases and J by 8 bases, with 14 bases left in between. The CDR3, as DNA: TGTGCCAGCAGCTTCTCAGGCCCACAGGATGAGCAGTTCTTC. The encoded protein is CASSFSGPQDEQFF. The entire variable domain, with the rest obtained from reference TRBV7-9 and TRBJ2-1, is as follows: DTGVSQNPRHKITKRGQNVTFRCDPISEHNRLYWYRQTLGQGPEFLTYFQNEAQLEKSRLLSDRFSAERPKGSFSTLEIQRTEQGDSAMYLCASSFSGPQDEQFFGPGTRLTVL.

The CDR3 here is CASSTHPGQEQGYTF. DNA of the CDR3: TGTGCCAGCAGTACGCATCCGGGACAGGAACAAGGCTACACCTTC. The chain has TRBV6-5 and TRBJ1-2, with 8 bases that match TRBD1. The CDR3 has 15 residues. V gave up 5 bases and J gave up 8 bases; unmatched junction bases: 13. Germline CDR1 is MNHEY and CDR2 is SVGAGI.

The chain uses TRBV29-1 and TRBJ2-5, with 7 bases fitting TRBD2. J was trimmed by 5 bases and V by 8 bases; bases with no gene match: 11. The CDR3 loop spans 13 amino acids. CDR1 and CDR2 (germline): SQVTM, ANQGSEA. DNA for the CDR3: TGCAGCTTTGGACAACCGGGGGGTGAGACCCAGTACTTC. Its translation: CSFGQPGGETQYF.

The chain has TRBV11-2 and TRBJ1-3, with 7 bases matching TRBD1. In germline, CDR1 is SGHAT, CDR2 FQNNGV. The CDR3 has 16 amino acids. The ends lost 0 bases at V and 8 bases at J; junction bases unmatched: 10. CDR3 in amino acids: CASSLEGGRGLHTIYF. The CDR3, as DNA: TGTGCCAGCAGCTTAGAAGGGGGCCGAGGGTTACACACCATATATTTT.

The chain couples TRBV30 to TRBJ2-1, with 11 bases lining up with TRBD1. CDR1 and CDR2 (germline): GTSNPN, SVGIG (reference sequence). The CDR3 extends over 15 amino acids. The V and J ends lost 4 bases and 6 bases, in that order; junction bases with no gene match: 8. The CDR3 nucleotides are TGTGCCTGGAATAGAGGACAGGGGGCAGGCAATGAGCAGTTCTTC. Encoded protein: CAWNRGQGAGNEQFF.

The gene calls are TRBV5-1 and TRBJ1-2; perhaps TRBD1 as D (6 bases). The length of the CDR3 is 15 residues. Trimming stripped 0 bases from V and 4 bases from J, with 13 bases between. CDR1 and CDR2 from the germline V gene are SGHRS and YFSETQ. The CDR3 bases are TGCGCCAGCAGCTTGGTATCGGACAGCAGCTATGGCTACACCTTC. It encodes CASSLVSDSSYGYTF.